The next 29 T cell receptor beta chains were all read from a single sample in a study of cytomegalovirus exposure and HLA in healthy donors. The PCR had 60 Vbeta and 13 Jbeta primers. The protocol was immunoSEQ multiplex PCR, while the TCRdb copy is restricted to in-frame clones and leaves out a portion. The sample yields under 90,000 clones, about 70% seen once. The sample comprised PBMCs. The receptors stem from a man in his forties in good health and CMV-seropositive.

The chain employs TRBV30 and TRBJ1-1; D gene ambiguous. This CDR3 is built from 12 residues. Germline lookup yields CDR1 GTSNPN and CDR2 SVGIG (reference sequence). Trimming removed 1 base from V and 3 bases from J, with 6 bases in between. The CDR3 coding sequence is TGTGCCTGGAGTGCGGTGTACACTGAAGCTTTCTTT. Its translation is CAWSAVYTEAFF. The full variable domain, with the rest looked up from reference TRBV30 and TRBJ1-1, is SQTIHQWPATLVQPVGSPLSLECTVEGTSNPNLYWYRQAAGRGLQLLFYSVGIGQISSEVPQNLSASRPQDRQFILSSKKLLLSDSGFYLCAWSAVYTEAFFGQGTRLTVV.

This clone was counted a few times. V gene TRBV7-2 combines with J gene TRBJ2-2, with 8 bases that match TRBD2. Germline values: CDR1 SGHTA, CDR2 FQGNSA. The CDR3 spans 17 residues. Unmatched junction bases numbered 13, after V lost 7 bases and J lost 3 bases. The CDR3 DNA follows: TGTGCCAGCACCCTTAGCGGGGCTCAAACTGACACCGGGGAGCTGTTTTTT. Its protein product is CASTLSGAQTDTGELFF. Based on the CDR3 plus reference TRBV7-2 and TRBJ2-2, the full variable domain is GAGVSQSPSNKVTEKGKDVELRCDPISGHTALYWYRQSLGQGLEFLIYFQGNSAPDKSGLPSDRFSAERTGGSVSTLTIQRTQQEDSAVYLCASTLSGAQTDTGELFFGEGSRLTVL.

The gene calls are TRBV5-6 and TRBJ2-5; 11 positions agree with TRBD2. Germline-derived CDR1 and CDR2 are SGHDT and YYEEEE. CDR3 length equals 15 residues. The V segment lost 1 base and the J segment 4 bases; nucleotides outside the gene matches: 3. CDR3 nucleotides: TGTGCCAGCAGCTTGAAGCTAGCGGGGGGAGAGACCCAGTACTTC. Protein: CASSLKLAGGETQYF.

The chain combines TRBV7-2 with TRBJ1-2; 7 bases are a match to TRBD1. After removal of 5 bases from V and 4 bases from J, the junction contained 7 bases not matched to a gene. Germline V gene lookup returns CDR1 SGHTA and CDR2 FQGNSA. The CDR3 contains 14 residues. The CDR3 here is CASSPKTGIYGYTF. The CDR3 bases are TGTGCCAGCAGCCCAAAGACAGGGATCTATGGCTACACCTTC.

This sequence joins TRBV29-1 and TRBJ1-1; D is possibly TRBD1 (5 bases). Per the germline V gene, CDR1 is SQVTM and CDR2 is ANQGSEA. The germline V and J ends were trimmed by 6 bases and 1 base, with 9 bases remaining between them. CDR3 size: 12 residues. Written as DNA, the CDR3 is TGCAGCGTCCTCGGACAGAACACTGAAGCTTTCTTT. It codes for CSVLGQNTEAFF.

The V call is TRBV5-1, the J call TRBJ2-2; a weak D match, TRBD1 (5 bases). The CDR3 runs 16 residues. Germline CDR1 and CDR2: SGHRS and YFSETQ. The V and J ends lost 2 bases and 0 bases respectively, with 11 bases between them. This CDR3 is CASSFKPGTNTGELFF. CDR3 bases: TGCGCCAGCAGCTTCAAGCCAGGGACGAACACCGGGGAGCTGTTTTTT. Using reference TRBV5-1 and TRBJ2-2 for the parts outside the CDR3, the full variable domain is KAGVTQTPRYLIKTRGQQVTLSCSPISGHRSVSWYQQTPGQGLQFLFEYFSETQRNKGNFPGRFSGRQFSNSRSEMNVSTLELGDSALYLCASSFKPGTNTGELFFGEGSRLTVL.

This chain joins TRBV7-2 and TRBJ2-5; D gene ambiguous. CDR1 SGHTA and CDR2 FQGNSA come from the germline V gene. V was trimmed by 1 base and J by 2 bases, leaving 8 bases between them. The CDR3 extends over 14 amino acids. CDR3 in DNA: TGTGCCAGCAGCTTAGACGCAGGACAAGAGACCCAGTACTTC. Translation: CASSLDAGQETQYF. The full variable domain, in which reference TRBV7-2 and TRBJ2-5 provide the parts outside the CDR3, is GAGVSQSPSNKVTEKGKDVELRCDPISGHTALYWYRQSLGQGLEFLIYFQGNSAPDKSGLPSDRFSAERTGGSVSTLTIQRTQQEDSAVYLCASSLDAGQETQYFGPGTRLLVL.

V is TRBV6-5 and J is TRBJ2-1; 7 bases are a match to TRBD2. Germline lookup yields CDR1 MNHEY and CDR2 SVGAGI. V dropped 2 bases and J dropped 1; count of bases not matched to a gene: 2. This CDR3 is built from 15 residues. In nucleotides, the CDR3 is TGTGCCAGCAGTTACGGGGACTATTCCTACAATGAGCAGTTCTTC. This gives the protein CASSYGDYSYNEQFF.

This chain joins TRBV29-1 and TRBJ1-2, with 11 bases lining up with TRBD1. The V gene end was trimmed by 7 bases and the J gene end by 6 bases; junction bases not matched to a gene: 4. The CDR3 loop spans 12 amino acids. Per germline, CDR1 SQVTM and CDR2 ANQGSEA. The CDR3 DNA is TGCAGCGCCGGACAGGGGGCCAATGGCTACACCTTC. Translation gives CSAGQGANGYTF.

The CDR3 loop reads CASSQDLQGNRYEQYF. The CDR3 region has the DNA TGCGCCAGCAGCCAGGACCTTCAGGGGAATAGGTACGAGCAGTACTTC. The chain is built from TRBV4-3 and TRBJ2-7; D perhaps matches TRBD1 (6 bases). Deletions cut 3 bases from V and 4 bases from J, with 19 bases between. Germline V gene lookup returns CDR1 LGHNA and CDR2 YSLEER. The CDR3 extends over 16 amino acids.

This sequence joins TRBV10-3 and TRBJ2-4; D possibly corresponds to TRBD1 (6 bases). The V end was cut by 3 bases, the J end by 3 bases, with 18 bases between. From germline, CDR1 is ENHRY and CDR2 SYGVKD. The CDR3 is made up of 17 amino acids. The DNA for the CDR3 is TGTGCCATCAGTGACGAGAGGGGGAAGGGAGACAAAAACATTCAGTACTTC. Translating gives CAISDERGKGDKNIQYF.

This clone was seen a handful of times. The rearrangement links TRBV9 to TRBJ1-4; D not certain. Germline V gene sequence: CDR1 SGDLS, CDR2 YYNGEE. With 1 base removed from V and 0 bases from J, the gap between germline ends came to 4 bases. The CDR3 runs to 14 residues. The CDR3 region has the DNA TGTGCCAGCAGCGTAACAGCAACTAATGAAAAACTGTTTTTT. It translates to CASSVTATNEKLFF.

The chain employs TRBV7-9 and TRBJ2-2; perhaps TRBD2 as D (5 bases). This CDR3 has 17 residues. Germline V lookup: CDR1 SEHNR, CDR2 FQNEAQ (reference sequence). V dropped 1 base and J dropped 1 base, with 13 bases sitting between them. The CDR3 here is CASSLVEGRRNTGELFF. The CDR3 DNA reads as TGTGCCAGCAGCTTAGTCGAGGGAAGAAGGAACACCGGGGAGCTGTTTTTT.

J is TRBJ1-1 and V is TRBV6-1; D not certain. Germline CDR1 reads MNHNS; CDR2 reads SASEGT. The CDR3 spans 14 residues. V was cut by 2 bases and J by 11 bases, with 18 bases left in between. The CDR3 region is CASSENVQVPVAFF. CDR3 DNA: TGTGCCAGCAGTGAAAACGTTCAGGTTCCGGTGGCTTTCTTT.

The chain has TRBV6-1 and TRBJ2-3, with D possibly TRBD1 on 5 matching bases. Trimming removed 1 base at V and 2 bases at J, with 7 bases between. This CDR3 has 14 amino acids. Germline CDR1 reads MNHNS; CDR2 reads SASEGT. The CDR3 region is CASSEGGPTDTQYF. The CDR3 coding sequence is TGTGCCAGCAGTGAAGGGGGCCCCACAGATACGCAGTATTTT.

The CDR3 sequence: CASSPGQDADTQYF. The CDR3 region has the DNA TGTGCCAGCAGCCCGGGACAGGACGCAGATACGCAGTATTTT. The gene calls are TRBV5-4 and TRBJ2-3; TRBD1 matches at 8 bases. Germline V CDR1 and CDR2: SGHNT, YYREEE (reference sequence). The CDR3 loop spans 14 amino acids. Germline trimming cut 4 bases from V and 4 bases from J; bases unmatched to any gene: 5.

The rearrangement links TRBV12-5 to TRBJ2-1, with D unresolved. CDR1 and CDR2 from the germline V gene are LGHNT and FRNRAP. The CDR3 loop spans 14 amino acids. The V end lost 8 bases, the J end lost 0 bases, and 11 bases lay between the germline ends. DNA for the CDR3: TGTGCTAGTCTGCGGCCCAGCTCCTACAATGAGCAGTTCTTC. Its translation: CASLRPSSYNEQFF.

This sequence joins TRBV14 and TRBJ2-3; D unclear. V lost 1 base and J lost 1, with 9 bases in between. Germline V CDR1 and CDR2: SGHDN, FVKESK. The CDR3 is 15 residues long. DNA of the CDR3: TGTGCCAGCAGCCAAGTCCCCCTTGGCACAGATACGCAGTATTTT. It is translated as CASSQVPLGTDTQYF. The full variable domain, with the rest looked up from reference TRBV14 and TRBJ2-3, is EAGVTQFPSHSVIEKGQTVTLRCDPISGHDNLYWYRRVMGKEIKFLLHFVKESKQDESGMPNNRFLAERTGGTYSTLKVQPAELEDSGVYFCASSQVPLGTDTQYFGPGTRLTVL.

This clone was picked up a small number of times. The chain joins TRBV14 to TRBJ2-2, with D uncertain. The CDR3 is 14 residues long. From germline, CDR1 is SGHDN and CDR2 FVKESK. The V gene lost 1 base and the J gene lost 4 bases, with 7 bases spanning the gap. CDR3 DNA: TGTGCCAGCAGCCAAGCTAGACTCACCGGGGAGCTGTTTTTT. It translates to CASSQARLTGELFF. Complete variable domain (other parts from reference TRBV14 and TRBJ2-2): EAGVTQFPSHSVIEKGQTVTLRCDPISGHDNLYWYRRVMGKEIKFLLHFVKESKQDESGMPNNRFLAERTGGTYSTLKVQPAELEDSGVYFCASSQARLTGELFFGEGSRLTVL.

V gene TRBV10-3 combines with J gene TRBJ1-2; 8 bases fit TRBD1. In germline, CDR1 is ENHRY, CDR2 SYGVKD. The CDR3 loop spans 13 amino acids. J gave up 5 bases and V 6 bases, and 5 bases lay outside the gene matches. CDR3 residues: CAIRAGTGYGYTF. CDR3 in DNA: TGTGCCATCAGGGCCGGGACAGGTTATGGCTACACCTTC.

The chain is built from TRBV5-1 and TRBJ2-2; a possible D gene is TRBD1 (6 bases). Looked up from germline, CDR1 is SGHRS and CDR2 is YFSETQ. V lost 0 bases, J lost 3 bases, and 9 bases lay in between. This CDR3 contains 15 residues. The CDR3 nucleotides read TGCGCCAGCAGCTTGGGCCCAGGGGACACCGGGGAGCTGTTTTTT. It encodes CASSLGPGDTGELFF.

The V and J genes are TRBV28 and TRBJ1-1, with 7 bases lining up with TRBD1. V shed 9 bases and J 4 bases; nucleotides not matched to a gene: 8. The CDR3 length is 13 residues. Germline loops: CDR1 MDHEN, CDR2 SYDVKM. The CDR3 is CASLGGVSTEAFF. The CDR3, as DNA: TGTGCCAGTCTAGGGGGCGTAAGCACTGAAGCTTTCTTT.

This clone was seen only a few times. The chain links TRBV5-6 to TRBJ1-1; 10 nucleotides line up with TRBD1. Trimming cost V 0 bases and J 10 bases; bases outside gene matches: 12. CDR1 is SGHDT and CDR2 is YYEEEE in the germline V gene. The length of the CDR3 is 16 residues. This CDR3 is CASSLVGDRGPIGAFF. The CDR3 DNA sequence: TGTGCCAGCAGCTTGGTGGGGGACAGGGGACCCATTGGAGCTTTCTTT.

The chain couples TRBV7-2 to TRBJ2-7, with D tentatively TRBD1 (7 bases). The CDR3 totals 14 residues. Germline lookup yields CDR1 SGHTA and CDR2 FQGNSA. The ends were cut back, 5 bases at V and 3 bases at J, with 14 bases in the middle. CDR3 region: CASSPRQGLYEQYF. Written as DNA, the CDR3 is TGTGCCAGCAGCCCTCGACAGGGACTCTACGAGCAGTACTTC.

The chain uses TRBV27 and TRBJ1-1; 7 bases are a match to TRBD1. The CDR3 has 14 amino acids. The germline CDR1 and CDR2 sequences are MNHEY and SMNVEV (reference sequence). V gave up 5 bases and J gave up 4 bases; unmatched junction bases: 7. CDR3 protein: CASSPDRSITEAFF. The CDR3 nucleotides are TGTGCCAGCAGTCCGGACAGGAGCATCACTGAAGCTTTCTTT.

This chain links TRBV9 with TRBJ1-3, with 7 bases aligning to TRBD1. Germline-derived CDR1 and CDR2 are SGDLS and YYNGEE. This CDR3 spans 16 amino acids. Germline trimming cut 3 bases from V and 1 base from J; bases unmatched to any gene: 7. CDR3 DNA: TGTGCCAGCAGCGGAGGGACAGCAGGGTCTGGAAACACCATATATTTT. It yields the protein CASSGGTAGSGNTIYF.

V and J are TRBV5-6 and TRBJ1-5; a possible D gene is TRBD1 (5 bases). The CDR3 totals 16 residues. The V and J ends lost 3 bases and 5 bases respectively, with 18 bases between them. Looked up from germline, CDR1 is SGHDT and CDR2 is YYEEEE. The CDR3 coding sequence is TGTGCCAGCAGCTGGGGGGGAGGGCGCCTTCATCAGCCCCAGCATTTT. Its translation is CASSWGGGRLHQPQHF.

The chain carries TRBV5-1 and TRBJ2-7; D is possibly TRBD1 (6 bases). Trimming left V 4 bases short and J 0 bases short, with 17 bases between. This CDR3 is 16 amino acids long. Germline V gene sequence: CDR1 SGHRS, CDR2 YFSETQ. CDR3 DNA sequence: TGCGCCAGCAGCCCATCTGGGACACCCAACTCCTACGAGCAGTACTTC. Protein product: CASSPSGTPNSYEQYF.

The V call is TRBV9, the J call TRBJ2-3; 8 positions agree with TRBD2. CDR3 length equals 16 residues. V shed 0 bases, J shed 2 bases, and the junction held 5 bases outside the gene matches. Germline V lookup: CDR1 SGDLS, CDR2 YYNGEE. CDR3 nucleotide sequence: TGTGCCAGCAGCGTAGAAGGTAGCGGGATCACAGATACGCAGTATTTT. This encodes CASSVEGSGITDTQYF.